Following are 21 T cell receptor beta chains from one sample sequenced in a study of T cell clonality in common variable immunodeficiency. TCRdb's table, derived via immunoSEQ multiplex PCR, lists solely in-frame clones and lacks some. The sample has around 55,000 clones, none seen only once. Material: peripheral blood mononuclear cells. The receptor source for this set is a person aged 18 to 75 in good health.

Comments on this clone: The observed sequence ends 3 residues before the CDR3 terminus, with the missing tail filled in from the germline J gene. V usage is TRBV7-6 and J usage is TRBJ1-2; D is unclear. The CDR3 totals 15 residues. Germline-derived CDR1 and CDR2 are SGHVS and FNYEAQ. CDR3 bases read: TGTGCCAGCAGCTCAACTAGCGAGAACCACTACGAC. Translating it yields CASSSTSENHYD. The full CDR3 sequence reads CASSSTSENHYDYTF.

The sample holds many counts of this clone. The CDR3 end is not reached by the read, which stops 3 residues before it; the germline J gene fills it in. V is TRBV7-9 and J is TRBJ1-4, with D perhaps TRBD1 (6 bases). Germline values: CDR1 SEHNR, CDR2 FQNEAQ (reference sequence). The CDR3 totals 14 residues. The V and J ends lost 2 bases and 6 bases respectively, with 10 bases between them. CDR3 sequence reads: CASSLREGDEKLFF. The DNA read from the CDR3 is TGTGCCAGCAGCTTAAGGGAGGGGGATGAAAAA.

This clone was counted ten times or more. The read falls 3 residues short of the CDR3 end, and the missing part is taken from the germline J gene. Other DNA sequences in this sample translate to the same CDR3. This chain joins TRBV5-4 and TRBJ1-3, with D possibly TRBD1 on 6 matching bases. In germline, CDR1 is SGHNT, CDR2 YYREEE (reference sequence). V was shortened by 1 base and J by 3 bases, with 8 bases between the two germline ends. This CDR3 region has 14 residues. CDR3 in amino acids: CASSLQGLGNTIYF. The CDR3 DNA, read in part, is TGTGCCAGCAGCTTGCAGGGGCTTGGAAACACC.

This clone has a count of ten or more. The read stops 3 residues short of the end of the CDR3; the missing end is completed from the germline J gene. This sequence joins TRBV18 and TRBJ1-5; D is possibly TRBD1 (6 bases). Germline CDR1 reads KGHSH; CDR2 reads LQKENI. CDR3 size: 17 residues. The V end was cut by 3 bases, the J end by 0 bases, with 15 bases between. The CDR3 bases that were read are TGTGCCAGCTCACCGCTAGACAGGAGAAATAGCAATCAGCCC. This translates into CASSPLDRRNSNQP. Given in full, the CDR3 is CASSPLDRRNSNQPQHF.

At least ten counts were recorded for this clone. CDR3 protein: CASSLGQRGTEAFF. Partial CDR3 DNA: TGTGCCAGCAGCTTAGGACAGAGGGGCACTGAA. The chain links TRBV7-2 to TRBJ1-1; maybe TRBD1 (5 bases). The read stops 3 residues short of the end of the CDR3; the missing end is completed from the germline J gene. The CDR3 runs 14 residues. With 1 base removed from V and 4 bases from J, the gap between germline ends came to 10 bases. Germline V gene sequence: CDR1 SGHTA, CDR2 FQGNSA.

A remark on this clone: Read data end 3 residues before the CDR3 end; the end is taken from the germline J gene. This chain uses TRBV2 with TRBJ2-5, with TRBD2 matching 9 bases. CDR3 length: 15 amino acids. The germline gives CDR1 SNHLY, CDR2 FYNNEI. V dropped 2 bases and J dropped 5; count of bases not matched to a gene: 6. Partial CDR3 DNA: TGTGCCAGCAGTGAACGGCGGGGGGGCGGGGAGACC. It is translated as CASSERRGGGET. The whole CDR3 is CASSERRGGGETQYF.

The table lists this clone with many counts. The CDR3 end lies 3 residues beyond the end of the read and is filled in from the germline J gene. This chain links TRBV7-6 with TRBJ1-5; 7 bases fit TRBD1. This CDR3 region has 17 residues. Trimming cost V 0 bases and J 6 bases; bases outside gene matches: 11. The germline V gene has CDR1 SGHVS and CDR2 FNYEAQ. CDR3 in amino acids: CASSLAETGSKFQPQHF. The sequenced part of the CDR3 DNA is TGTGCCAGCAGCTTAGCGGAGACAGGGTCGAAATTTCAGCCC.

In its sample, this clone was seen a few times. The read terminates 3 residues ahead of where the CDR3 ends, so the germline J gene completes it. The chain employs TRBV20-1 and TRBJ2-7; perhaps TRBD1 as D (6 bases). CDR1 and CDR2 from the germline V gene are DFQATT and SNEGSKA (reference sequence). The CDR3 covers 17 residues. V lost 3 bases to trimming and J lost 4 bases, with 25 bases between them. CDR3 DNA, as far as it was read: TGCAGTGCTAGGGACCGCCTCGGACAGACTTTTGGGTACGAG. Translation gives CSARDRLGQTFGYE. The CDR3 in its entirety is CSARDRLGQTFGYEQYF.

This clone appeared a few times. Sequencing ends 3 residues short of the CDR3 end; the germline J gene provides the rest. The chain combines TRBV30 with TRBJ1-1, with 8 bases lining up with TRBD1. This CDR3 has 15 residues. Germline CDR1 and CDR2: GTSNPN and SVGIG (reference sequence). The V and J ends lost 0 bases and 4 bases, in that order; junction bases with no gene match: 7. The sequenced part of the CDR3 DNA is TGTGCCTGGAGTGTACCCCAGGGGGCCATCACTGAA. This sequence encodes CAWSVPQGAITE. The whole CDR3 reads CAWSVPQGAITEAFF. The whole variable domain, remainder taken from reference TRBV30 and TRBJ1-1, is SQTIHQWPATLVQPVGSPLSLECTVEGTSNPNLYWYRQAAGRGLQLLFYSVGIGQISSEVPQNLSASRPQDRQFILSSKKLLLSDSGFYLCAWSVPQGAITEAFFGQGTRLTVV.

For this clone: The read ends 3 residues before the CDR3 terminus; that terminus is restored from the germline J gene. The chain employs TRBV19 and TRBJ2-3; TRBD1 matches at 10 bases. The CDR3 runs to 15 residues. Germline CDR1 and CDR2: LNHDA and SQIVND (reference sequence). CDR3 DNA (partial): TGTGCCAGTAGCTGGGGACAGGGGAGCAATCAGCCG. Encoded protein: CASSWGQGSNQP. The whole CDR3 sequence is CASSWGQGSNQPQYF. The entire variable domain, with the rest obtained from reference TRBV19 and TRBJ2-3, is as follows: DGGITQSPKYLFRKEGQNVTLSCEQNLNHDAMYWYRQDPGQGLRLIYYSQIVNDFQKGDIAEGYSVSREKKESFPLTVTSAQKNPTAFYLCASSWGQGSNQPQYFGPGTRLTVL.

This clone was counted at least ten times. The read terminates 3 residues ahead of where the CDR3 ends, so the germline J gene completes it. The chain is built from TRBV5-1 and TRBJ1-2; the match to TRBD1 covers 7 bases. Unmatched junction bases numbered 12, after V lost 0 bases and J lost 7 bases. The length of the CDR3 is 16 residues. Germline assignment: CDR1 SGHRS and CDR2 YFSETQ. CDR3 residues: CASSLDPDPGGGGYTF. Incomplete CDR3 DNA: TGCGCCAGCAGCTTGGATCCGGACCCAGGGGGTGGTGGC.

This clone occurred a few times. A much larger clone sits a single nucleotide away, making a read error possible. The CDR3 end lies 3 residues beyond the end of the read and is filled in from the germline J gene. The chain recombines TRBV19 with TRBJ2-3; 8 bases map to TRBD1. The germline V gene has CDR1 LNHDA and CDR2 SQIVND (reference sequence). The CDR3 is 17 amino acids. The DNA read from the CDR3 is TGTGCCAGTAGTAAGGGACAGGCGATCTATAGCAATCAGCCG. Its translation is CASSKGQAIYSNQP. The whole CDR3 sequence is CASSKGQAIYSNQPQYF.

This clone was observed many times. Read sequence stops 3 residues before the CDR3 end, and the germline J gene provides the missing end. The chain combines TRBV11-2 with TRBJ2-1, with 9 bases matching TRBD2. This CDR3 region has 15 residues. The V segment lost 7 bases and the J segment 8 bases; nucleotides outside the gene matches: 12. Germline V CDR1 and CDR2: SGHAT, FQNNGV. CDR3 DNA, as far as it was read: TGTGCCAGCACCCAAAATAGCGGGAGATTGGATGAG. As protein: CASTQNSGRLDE. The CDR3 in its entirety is CASTQNSGRLDEQFF.

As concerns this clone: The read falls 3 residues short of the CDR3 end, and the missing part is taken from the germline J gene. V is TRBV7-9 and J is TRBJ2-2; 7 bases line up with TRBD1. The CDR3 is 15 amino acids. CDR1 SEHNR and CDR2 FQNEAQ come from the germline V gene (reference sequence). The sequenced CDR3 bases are TGTGCCAGCAGCTTGAGACAGGGTTTCAATTCACCG. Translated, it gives CASSLRQGFNSP. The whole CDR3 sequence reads CASSLRQGFNSPLFF.

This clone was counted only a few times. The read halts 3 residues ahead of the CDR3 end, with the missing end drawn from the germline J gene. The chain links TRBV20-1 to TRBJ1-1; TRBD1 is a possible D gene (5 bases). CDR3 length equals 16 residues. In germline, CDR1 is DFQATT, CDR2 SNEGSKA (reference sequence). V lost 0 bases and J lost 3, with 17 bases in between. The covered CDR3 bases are TGCAGTGCTAGAGATGGGGGACTGGGGGGTCACACTGAA. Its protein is CSARDGGLGGHTE. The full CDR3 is CSARDGGLGGHTEAFF.

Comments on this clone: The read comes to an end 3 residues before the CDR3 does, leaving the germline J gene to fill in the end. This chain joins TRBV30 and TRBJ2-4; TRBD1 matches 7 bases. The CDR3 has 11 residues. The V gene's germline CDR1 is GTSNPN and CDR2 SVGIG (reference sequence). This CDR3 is CAWRDRAGQYF. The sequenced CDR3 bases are TGTGCCTGGAGAGACAGGGCTGGT.

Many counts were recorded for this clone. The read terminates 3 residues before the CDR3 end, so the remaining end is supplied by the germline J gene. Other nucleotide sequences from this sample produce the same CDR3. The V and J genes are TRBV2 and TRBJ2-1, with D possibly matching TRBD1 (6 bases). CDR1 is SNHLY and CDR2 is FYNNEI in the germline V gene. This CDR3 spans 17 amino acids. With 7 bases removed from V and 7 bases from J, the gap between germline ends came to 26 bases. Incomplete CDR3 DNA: TGTGCCAGCAACGGCCGACAGGCGATGGCGATAGGTAATGAG. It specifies CASNGRQAMAIGNE. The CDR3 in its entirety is CASNGRQAMAIGNEQFF. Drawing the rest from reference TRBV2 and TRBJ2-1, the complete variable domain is EPEVTQTPSHQVTQMGQEVILRCVPISNHLYFYWYRQILGQKVEFLVSFYNNEISEKSEIFDDQFSVERPDGSNFTLKIRSTKLEDSAMYFCASNGRQAMAIGNEQFFGPGTRLTVL.

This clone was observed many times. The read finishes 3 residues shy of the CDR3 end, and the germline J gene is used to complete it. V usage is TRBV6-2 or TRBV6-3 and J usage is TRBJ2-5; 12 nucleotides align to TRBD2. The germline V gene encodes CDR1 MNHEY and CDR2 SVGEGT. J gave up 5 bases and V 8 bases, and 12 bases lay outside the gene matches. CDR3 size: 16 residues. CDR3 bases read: TGTGCCAGCGGCCCACCCGGGACTAGCGGGTGGGAGACC. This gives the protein CASGPPGTSGWET. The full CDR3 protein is CASGPPGTSGWETQYF.

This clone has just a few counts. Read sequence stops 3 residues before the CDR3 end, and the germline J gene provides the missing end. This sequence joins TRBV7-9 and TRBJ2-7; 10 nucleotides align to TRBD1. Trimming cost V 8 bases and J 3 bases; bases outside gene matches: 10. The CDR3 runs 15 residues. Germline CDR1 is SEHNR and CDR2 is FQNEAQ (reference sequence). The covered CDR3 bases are TGTGCCAGCGCCAGCCCTCGGGACAGGGGCTACGAG. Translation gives CASASPRDRGYE. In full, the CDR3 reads CASASPRDRGYEQYF.

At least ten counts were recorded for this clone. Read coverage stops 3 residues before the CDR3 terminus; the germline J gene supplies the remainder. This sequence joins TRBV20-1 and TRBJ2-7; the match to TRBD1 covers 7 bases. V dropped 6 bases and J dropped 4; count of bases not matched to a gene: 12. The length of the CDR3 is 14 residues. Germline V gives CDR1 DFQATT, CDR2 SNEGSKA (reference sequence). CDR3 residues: CSATLDRAGYEQYF. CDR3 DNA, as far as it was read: TGCAGTGCAACCCTTGACAGGGCTGGGTACGAG.

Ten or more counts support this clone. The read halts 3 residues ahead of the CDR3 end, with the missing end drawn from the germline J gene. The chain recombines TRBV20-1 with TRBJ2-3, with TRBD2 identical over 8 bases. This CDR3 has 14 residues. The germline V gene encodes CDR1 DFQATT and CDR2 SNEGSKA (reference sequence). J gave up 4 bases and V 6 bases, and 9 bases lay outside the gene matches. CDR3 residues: CSATSGSGSDTQYF. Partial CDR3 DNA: TGCAGTGCGACGAGCGGGAGTGGTTCAGATACG.